This T cell receptor beta chain was sequenced for a study of CD8+ T cells in alopecia areata. The authors extracted RNA and reverse transcribed it into cDNA as the sequencing template. The method was immunoSEQ multiplex PCR; TCRdb's version includes in-frame clones alone and lacks a portion of them. The data contain 93,000 or so clones, about 60% of them singletons. The CDR3 length is 11 residues. The germline gives CDR1 DFQATT, CDR2 SNEGSKA (reference sequence). V lost 2 bases, J lost 3 bases, and 3 bases lay in between. PBMCs, the starting material, were the source of sorted CD4+ and CD8+ T cells. Sequenced: CD4+ T cells sorted from blood. The chain links TRBV20-1 to TRBJ2-3; D remains ambiguous. This receptor was taken from a human donor in good health. DNA of the CDR3: TGCAGTGCTAGAATGACAGATACGCAGTATTTT. This codes for CSARMTDTQYF.